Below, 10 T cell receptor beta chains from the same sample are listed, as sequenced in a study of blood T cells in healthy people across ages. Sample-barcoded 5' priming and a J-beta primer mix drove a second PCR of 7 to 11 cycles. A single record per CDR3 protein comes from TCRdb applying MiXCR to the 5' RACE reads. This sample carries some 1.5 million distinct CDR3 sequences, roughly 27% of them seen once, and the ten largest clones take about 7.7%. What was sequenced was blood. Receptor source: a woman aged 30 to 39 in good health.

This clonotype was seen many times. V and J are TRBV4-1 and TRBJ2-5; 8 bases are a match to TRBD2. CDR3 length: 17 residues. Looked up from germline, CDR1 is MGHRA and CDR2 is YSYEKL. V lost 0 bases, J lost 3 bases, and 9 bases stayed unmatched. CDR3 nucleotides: TGCGCCAGCAGCCAAGATAGACCTAGCGGGTCTAAAGAGACCCAGTACTTC. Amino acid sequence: CASSQDRPSGSKETQYF.

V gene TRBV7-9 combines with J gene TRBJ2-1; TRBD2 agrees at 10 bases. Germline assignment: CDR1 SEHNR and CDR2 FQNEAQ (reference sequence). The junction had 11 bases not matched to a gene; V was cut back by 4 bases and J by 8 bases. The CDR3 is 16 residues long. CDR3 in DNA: TGTGCCAGCAGCTCCTCTAGCGGGGGCCCAGGGGATGAGCAGTTCTTC. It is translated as CASSSSSGGPGDEQFF.

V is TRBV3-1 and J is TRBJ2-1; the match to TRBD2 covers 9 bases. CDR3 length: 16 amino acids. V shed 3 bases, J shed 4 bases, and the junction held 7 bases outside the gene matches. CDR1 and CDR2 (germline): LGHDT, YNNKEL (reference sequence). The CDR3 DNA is TGTGCCAGCAGCCACCCCAAGCGGGGGGTTTACAATGAGCAGTTCTTC. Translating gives CASSHPKRGVYNEQFF.

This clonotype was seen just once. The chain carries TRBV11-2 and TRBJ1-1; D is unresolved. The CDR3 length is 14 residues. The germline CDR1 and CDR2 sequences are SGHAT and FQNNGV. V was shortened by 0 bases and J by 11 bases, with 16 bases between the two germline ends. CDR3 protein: CASSLDHGSTWAFF. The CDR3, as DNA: TGTGCCAGCAGCTTAGATCACGGCAGCACGTGGGCTTTCTTT.

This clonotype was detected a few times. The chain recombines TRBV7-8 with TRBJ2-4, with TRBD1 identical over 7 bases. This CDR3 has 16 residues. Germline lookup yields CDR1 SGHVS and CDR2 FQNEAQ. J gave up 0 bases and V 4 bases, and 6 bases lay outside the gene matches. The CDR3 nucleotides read TGTGCCAGCAGCTATAACAGGGGTCTAGCCAAAAACATTCAGTACTTC. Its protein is CASSYNRGLAKNIQYF.

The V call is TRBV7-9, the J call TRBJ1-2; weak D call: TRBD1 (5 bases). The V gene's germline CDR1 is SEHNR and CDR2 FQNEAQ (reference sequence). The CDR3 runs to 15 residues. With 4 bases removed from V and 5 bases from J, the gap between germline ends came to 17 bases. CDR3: CASSSRDFEWYGYTF. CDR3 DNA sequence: TGTGCCAGCAGCTCACGGGACTTCGAATGGTATGGCTACACCTTC.

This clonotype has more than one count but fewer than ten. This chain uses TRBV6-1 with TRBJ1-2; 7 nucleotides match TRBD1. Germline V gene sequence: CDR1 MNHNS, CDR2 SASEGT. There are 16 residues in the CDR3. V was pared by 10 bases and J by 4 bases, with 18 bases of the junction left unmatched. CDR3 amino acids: CAITFSGTATFYGYTF. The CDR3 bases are TGTGCCATCACCTTCTCCGGGACAGCTACTTTCTATGGCTACACCTTC.

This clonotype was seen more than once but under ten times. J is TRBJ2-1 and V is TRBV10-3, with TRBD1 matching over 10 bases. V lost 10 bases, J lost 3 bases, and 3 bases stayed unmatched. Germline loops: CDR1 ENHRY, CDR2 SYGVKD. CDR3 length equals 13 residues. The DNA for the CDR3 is TGTGCCACGGGACAGGGGCTCTACAATGAGCAGTTCTTC. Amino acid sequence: CATGQGLYNEQFF.

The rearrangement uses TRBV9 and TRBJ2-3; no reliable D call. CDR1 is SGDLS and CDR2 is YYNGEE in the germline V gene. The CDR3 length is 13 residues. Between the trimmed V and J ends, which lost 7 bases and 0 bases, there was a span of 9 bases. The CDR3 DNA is TGTGCCAGCGCCCCCACTAGCACAGATACGCAGTATTTT. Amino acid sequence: CASAPTSTDTQYF.

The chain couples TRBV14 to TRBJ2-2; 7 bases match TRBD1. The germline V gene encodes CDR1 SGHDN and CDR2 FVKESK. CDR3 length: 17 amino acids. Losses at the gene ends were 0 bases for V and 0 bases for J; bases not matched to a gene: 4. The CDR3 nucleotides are TGTGCCAGCAGCCAAGATGAGGACAGGACGAACACCGGGGAGCTGTTTTTT. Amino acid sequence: CASSQDEDRTNTGELFF.